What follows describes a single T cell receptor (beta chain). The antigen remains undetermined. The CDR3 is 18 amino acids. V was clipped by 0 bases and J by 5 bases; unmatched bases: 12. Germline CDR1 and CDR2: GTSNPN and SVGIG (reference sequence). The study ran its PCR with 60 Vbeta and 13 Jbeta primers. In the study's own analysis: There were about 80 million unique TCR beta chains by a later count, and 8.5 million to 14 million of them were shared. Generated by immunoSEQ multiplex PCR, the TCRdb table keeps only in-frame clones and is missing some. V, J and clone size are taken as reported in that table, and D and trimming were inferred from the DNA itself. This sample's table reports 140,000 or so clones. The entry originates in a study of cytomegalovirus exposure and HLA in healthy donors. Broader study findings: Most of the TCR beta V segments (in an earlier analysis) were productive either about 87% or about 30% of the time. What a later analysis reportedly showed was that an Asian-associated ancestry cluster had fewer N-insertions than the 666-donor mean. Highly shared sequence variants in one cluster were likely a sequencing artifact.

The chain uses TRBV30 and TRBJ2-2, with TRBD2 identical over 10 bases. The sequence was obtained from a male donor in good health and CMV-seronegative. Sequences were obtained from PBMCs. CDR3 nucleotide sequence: TGTGCCTGGAGTGTAATAAGGCTAGCGGGGGATTTGACCGGGGAGCTGTTTTTT. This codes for CAWSVIRLAGDLTGELFF.